This TCR beta chain was captured by sequencing in a study of siplizumab effects on memory and regulatory T cells. Study conclusions and caveats: Apparently key alloresponse contributors, naive T cells also seemed more diverse than memory cells. The authors did not confirm suppressive function in proliferating Tregs from siplizumab cultures. Researchers could not give a naive or memory phenotype to roughly 75-95% of proliferating CD4+ or CD8+ clones.

TCRdb keeps only in-frame clones here, not all; method: immunoSEQ multiplex PCR. The table records fewer than 85,000 clones, 95% of them present only once. A remark on this clone: Its antigen is currently unknown.

Between the trimmed V and J ends, which lost 3 bases and 6 bases, there was a span of 18 bases. Germline V lookup: CDR1 MRHNA, CDR2 SNTAGT. This CDR3 comprises 16 residues. This clonotype originated in a human donor in good health. Sample: CD8+ T cells sorted from blood. The chain employs TRBV6-4 and TRBJ2-1; D may be TRBD2 (6 bases). The DNA for the CDR3 is TGTGCCAGCAGTGAGATCCCCCGGGGGAGAGCCAATGAGCAGTTCTTC. Protein sequence: CASSEIPRGRANEQFF.